This is a list of T cell receptor beta chains from one sample in a study of blood T cell repertoires in COVID-19. Assay used: immunoSEQ multiplex PCR; TCRdb lists only in-frame clones, some missing. Altogether tens of thousands of clones are present, 75% to 90% being singletons, with the ten largest covering approximately 19%. Sequencing input: peripheral blood. The receptors originated from a man between 65 and 85 years old with acute or convalescent COVID-19. CDR3s include the opening cysteine and the closing phenylalanine or tryptophan. Fields, in order: V gene, J gene, CDR3 protein.

v_gene: TRBV2; j_gene: TRBJ2-5; CDR3aa: CASSQVGETQYF
v_gene: TRBV19; j_gene: TRBJ1-5; CDR3aa: CASRPRTGTAQPQHF
v_gene: TRBV19; j_gene: TRBJ2-7; CDR3aa: CASSPLADYYEQYF
v_gene: TRBV7-9; j_gene: TRBJ1-1; CDR3aa: CASSFGTEENTEAFF
v_gene: TRBV21-1; j_gene: TRBJ2-7; CDR3aa: CASSTGQGRNPSYEQYF
v_gene: TRBV6-4; j_gene: TRBJ1-4; CDR3aa: CASSDRQSSYEKLFF
v_gene: TRBV28; j_gene: TRBJ2-5; CDR3aa: CASRYNRGRGETQYF
v_gene: TRBV27; j_gene: TRBJ2-7; CDR3aa: CASSPHSSYEQYF
v_gene: TRBV28; j_gene: TRBJ1-3; CDR3aa: CASSLWGGGSGNTIYF
v_gene: TRBV28; j_gene: TRBJ1-2; CDR3aa: CASSSWAGYGYTF
v_gene: TRBV5-1; j_gene: TRBJ2-7; CDR3aa: CASSLRGKSYEQYF
v_gene: TRBV7-9; j_gene: TRBJ1-2; CDR3aa: CASSLGQDRDYGYTF
v_gene: TRBV20-1; j_gene: TRBJ2-1; CDR3aa: CSASRGGLNNEQFF